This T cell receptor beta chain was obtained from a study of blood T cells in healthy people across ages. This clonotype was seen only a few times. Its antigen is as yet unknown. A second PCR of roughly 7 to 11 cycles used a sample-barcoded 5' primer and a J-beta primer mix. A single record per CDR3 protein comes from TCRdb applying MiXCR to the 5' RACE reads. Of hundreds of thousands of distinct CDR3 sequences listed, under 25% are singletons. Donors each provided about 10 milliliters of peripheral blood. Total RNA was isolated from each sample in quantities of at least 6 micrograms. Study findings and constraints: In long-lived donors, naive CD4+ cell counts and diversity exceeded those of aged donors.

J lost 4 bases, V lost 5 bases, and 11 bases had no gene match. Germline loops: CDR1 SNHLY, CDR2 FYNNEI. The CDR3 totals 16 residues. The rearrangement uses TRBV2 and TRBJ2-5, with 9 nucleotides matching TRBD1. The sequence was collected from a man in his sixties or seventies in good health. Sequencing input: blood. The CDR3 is CASSSTGGPPLETQYF. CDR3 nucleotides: TGTGCCAGCAGTTCGACAGGGGGACCCCCTTTAGAGACCCAGTACTTC.